What follows are 32 T cell receptor beta chains derived from one specimen sequenced in a study of blood T cells in healthy people across ages. Primed by a sample-barcoded 5' primer and a J-beta primer mix, a second PCR proceeded for about 6 to 11 cycles. A single record per CDR3 protein comes from TCRdb applying MiXCR to the 5' RACE reads. Among more than 900,000 distinct CDR3 sequences listed, 25% to 30% were seen once. The sample was also reused in another study, on T cells of mothers and their children.

The sequencing input was blood. These receptor sequences come from a woman aged 40 to 50 in good health.

This clonotype occurred many times. The J gene is TRBJ2-4, the V gene TRBV7-9, with 8 bases aligning to TRBD1. CDR1 and CDR2 (germline): SEHNR, FQNEAQ (reference sequence). V lost 4 bases and J lost 8; bases outside the gene matches: 16. This CDR3 contains 17 residues. CDR3 sequence (DNA): TGTGCCAGCAGCTACCCAAGCCGAAACAGGGGGAAGGACATTCAGTACTTC. Translating gives CASSYPSRNRGKDIQYF. Filled out from reference TRBV7-9 and TRBJ2-4, the complete variable domain reads DTGVSQNPRHKITKRGQNVTFRCDPISEHNRLYWYRQTLGQGPEFLTYFQNEAQLEKSRLLSDRFSAERPKGSFSTLEIQRTEQGDSAMYLCASSYPSRNRGKDIQYFGAGTRLSVL.

This clonotype was seen a handful of times. CDR3 nucleotides: TGTGCCAGCTCACCGGGGGGCTCTGGAAACACCATATATTTT. Its translation is CASSPGGSGNTIYF. This chain links TRBV18 with TRBJ1-3; TRBD1 is a possible D gene (5 bases). The ends were cut back, 3 bases at V and 0 bases at J, with 6 bases in the middle. CDR3 length equals 14 residues. Germline loops: CDR1 KGHSH, CDR2 LQKENI.

This clonotype was recorded a few times. The chain is built from TRBV11-2 and TRBJ2-3, with D possibly matching TRBD2 (7 bases). The CDR3 is 16 amino acids. The V gene lost 3 bases and the J gene lost 6 bases, with 19 bases spanning the gap. Germline V gene lookup returns CDR1 SGHAT and CDR2 FQNNGV. The CDR3: CASSFLGGASADTQYF. The CDR3 DNA is TGTGCCAGCAGCTTTCTAGGGGGGGCATCTGCGGATACGCAGTATTTT.

J is TRBJ1-4 and V is TRBV28; D gene unclear. CDR3 length equals 16 residues. Germline lookup yields CDR1 MDHEN and CDR2 SYDVKM. V was clipped by 1 base and J by 0 bases, with 9 bases between them. CDR3: CASSLFGGTTNEKLFF. In DNA, the CDR3 is TGTGCCAGCAGTTTATTCGGCGGGACAACTAATGAAAAACTGTTTTTT.

This clonotype was found many times. For the CDR3, the DNA is TGTGCCAGCAGCGTAGCTAAGGCGGGGGGCTACAATGAGCAGTTCTTC. Translation gives CASSVAKAGGYNEQFF. V usage is TRBV9 and J usage is TRBJ2-1, with 8 bases aligning to TRBD2. Germline V CDR1 and CDR2: SGDLS, YYNGEE. V shed 0 bases, J shed 3 bases, and the junction held 5 bases outside the gene matches. This CDR3 comprises 16 residues.

This clonotype was counted between two and nine times. This sequence joins TRBV28 and TRBJ2-7; 7 bases fit TRBD1. This CDR3 contains 17 residues. Germline lookup yields CDR1 MDHEN and CDR2 SYDVKM. Trimming at V came to 6 bases and at J to 5 bases, leaving 19 bases not matched to a gene. The CDR3 protein is CASSSLPISTGTDEQYF. CDR3 nucleotides: TGTGCCAGCAGCTCCCTACCGATCTCGACAGGGACCGACGAGCAGTACTTC.

V and J are TRBV12-3 or TRBV12-4 and TRBJ2-5; TRBD1 matches 8 bases. With 6 bases clipped from V and 5 bases from J, the junction kept 11 bases outside the gene matches. There are 15 residues in the CDR3. The DNA for the CDR3 is TGTGCCAGCAGGAAGGCAGGGGGCTTTCGGGAGACCCAGTACTTC. Encoded protein: CASRKAGGFRETQYF.

The chain combines TRBV28 with TRBJ1-5; D perhaps matches TRBD1 (6 bases). The CDR3 is 13 amino acids. V dropped 5 bases and J dropped 9 bases, with 14 bases sitting between them. Germline V gives CDR1 MDHEN, CDR2 SYDVKM. CDR3 residues: CASSTGSFRPQHF. The CDR3, as DNA: TGTGCCAGCAGTACAGGGAGCTTTAGGCCCCAGCATTTT. The entire variable domain, with the rest obtained from reference TRBV28 and TRBJ1-5, is as follows: DVKVTQSSRYLVKRTGEKVFLECVQDMDHENMFWYRQDPGLGLRLIYFSYDVKMKEKGDIPEGYSVSREKKERFSLILESASTNQTSMYLCASSTGSFRPQHFGDGTRLSIL.

This clonotype was recorded a few times. This chain joins TRBV29-1 and TRBJ1-1; D remains ambiguous. The V gene's germline CDR1 is SQVTM and CDR2 ANQGSEA. The CDR3 length is 11 residues. The V end lost 7 bases, the J end lost 7 bases, and 13 bases lay between the germline ends. The CDR3, as DNA: TGCAGCGGGACTGTCGGGGTTGAAGCTTTCTTT. Protein sequence: CSGTVGVEAFF. The full variable domain, in which reference TRBV29-1 and TRBJ1-1 provide the parts outside the CDR3, is SAVISQKPSRDICQRGTSLTIQCQVDSQVTMMFWYRQQPGQSLTLIATANQGSEATYESGFVIDKFPISRPNLTFSTLTVSNMSPEDSSIYLCSGTVGVEAFFGQGTRLTVV.

The rearrangement joins TRBV6-5 to TRBJ2-5, with D perhaps matching TRBD2 (5 bases). This CDR3 region has 14 residues. Trimming removed 8 bases from V and 5 bases from J, with 18 bases in between. Germline V gene sequence: CDR1 MNHEY, CDR2 SVGAGI. For the CDR3, the DNA is TGTGCCAGCGCCGAGAGAGGAGGCCGGGAGACCCAGTACTTC. This sequence encodes CASAERGGRETQYF.

This clonotype appeared a few times. The CDR3 reads CAISEPRQNTGELFF. The CDR3 DNA reads as TGTGCCATCAGTGAGCCAAGACAGAACACCGGGGAGCTGTTTTTT. This chain joins TRBV10-3 and TRBJ2-2; D gene uncertain. Trimming took 2 bases from V and 1 from J, leaving 8 bases between them. The CDR3 spans 15 residues. Germline V gene lookup returns CDR1 ENHRY and CDR2 SYGVKD.

The chain uses TRBV3-1 and TRBJ2-5; D gene uncertain. Germline V gene data show CDR1 as LGHDT and CDR2 as YNNKEL (reference sequence). The ends were cut back, 4 bases at V and 2 bases at J, with 11 bases in the middle. The CDR3 sequence is 14 residues long. In DNA form, the CDR3 reads TGTGCCAGCAGCCCCTACCACGGACAAGAGACCCAGTACTTC. This codes for CASSPYHGQETQYF.

This clonotype was counted ten times or more. The V gene is TRBV10-3, the J gene TRBJ2-1; possible D gene TRBD2, 6 bases. Germline values: CDR1 ENHRY, CDR2 SYGVKD. The CDR3 consists of 14 residues. V lost 7 bases and J 5 bases, leaving 15 bases between the germline ends. In DNA form, the CDR3 reads TGTGCCATCAAGCGGAGGGAGTCGGACAATGAGCAGTTCTTC. Its translation: CAIKRRESDNEQFF.

A few counts support this clonotype. The rearrangement links TRBV4-1 to TRBJ2-7, with 8 bases aligning to TRBD1. The V gene end was trimmed by 6 bases and the J gene end by 4 bases; junction bases not matched to a gene: 32. The CDR3 extends over 22 amino acids. Germline V CDR1 and CDR2: MGHRA, YSYEKL. The CDR3 DNA reads TGCGCCAGCAGAGCGATCTCGTCTGGGTCTGCGGACAGGGCAAGACCCTATTACGAGCAGTACTTC. Its translation is CASRAISSGSADRARPYYEQYF.

A word on this clonotype: One end of the junction is discordant with germline, which a read error may explain. The rearrangement joins TRBV5-1 to TRBJ1-4; D ambiguous. Per the germline V gene, CDR1 is SGHRS and CDR2 is YFSETQ. The CDR3 has 15 amino acids. Here the CDR3 reads CASSLGPTTNEKRFF. In DNA, the CDR3 is TGCGCCAGCAGCTTGGGACCCACAACTAATGAAAAACGGTTTTTT.

Only a few counts were recorded for this clonotype. The chain uses TRBV5-1 and TRBJ2-7; the D gene is possibly TRBD2 (5 bases). Trimming removed 2 bases from V and 1 base from J, with 7 bases in between. The CDR3 loop spans 13 amino acids. Germline CDR1 reads SGHRS; CDR2 reads YFSETQ. The CDR3 spells CASSFLASYEQYF. CDR3 DNA: TGCGCCAGCAGCTTCCTAGCTTCCTACGAGCAGTACTTC.

Only a few counts were recorded for this clonotype. This rearrangement joins TRBV7-9 to TRBJ1-1, with D perhaps TRBD1 (5 bases). The ends were cut back, 3 bases at V and 3 bases at J, with 8 bases in the middle. Germline V gene sequence: CDR1 SEHNR, CDR2 FQNEAQ (reference sequence). There are 13 residues in the CDR3. CDR3 bases: TGTGCCAGCAGCTTTGGGGCCGACACTGAAGCTTTCTTT. As protein: CASSFGADTEAFF.

The gene calls are TRBV5-1 and TRBJ2-5, with 9 bases identical to TRBD1. This CDR3 comprises 15 residues. In germline, CDR1 is SGHRS, CDR2 YFSETQ. J gave up 3 bases and V 0 bases, and 3 bases lay outside the gene matches. The DNA of the CDR3 is TGCGCCAGCAGCTTGGCGGGACAGGGTAAAGAGACCCAGTACTTC. It yields the protein CASSLAGQGKETQYF. Complete variable domain (other parts from reference TRBV5-1 and TRBJ2-5): KAGVTQTPRYLIKTRGQQVTLSCSPISGHRSVSWYQQTPGQGLQFLFEYFSETQRNKGNFPGRFSGRQFSNSRSEMNVSTLELGDSALYLCASSLAGQGKETQYFGPGTRLLVL.

In regard to this clonotype: A clone one base away is much larger, so this may be a read error. This chain joins TRBV12-3 or TRBV12-4 and TRBJ2-5; D is perhaps TRBD2 (6 bases). The CDR3 consists of 13 residues. V lost 8 bases and J lost 4, with 14 bases in between. CDR3 sequence (DNA): TGTGCCAGCGGAGGAGGGGCTCGAGAGACCCAGTACTTC. This gives the protein CASGGGARETQYF.

V gene TRBV29-1 combines with J gene TRBJ1-2, with unresolved D. The germline V gene has CDR1 SQVTM and CDR2 ANQGSEA. The CDR3 is 15 residues long. Trimming shortened V by 0 bases and J by 0 bases, and 11 bases separated the two germline ends. CDR3 nucleotides: TGCAGCGTTGAAGATCGGAAAATTGCTAACTATGGCTACACCTTC. Protein: CSVEDRKIANYGYTF.

This clonotype has only one observation. A clone one base away is much larger, so this may be a read error. The chain links TRBV27 to TRBJ1-4; 7 positions match TRBD1. This CDR3 has 18 residues. The germline gives CDR1 MNHEY, CDR2 SMNVEV (reference sequence). The CDR3 sequence is CAGSPSRDRPPTNEKLFF. CDR3 DNA: TGTGCCGGCAGTCCAAGCCGGGACAGACCCCCAACTAATGAAAAACTGTTTTTT.

This clonotype occurred many times. The chain combines TRBV7-2 with TRBJ2-6; no firm D call. The ends were cut back, 5 bases at V and 6 bases at J, with 8 bases in the middle. The CDR3 has 13 residues. Germline loops: CDR1 SGHTA, CDR2 FQGNSA. CDR3 in amino acids: CASSLLEANVLTF. CDR3 DNA sequence: TGTGCCAGCAGCCTCCTAGAGGCCAACGTCCTGACTTTC. The variable domain in full, completed from reference TRBV7-2 and TRBJ2-6, reads GAGVSQSPSNKVTEKGKDVELRCDPISGHTALYWYRQSLGQGLEFLIYFQGNSAPDKSGLPSDRFSAERTGGSVSTLTIQRTQQEDSAVYLCASSLLEANVLTFGAGSRLTVL.

This clonotype has at least ten counts. This sequence joins TRBV10-3 and TRBJ1-2, with TRBD1 matching 8 bases. This CDR3 has 12 amino acids. The germline V gene encodes CDR1 ENHRY and CDR2 SYGVKD. The V and J ends lost 7 bases and 8 bases, in that order; junction bases with no gene match: 6. The CDR3 region has the DNA TGTGCCATCAAAGACAGGGGTAACGGCTACACCTTC. Translating gives CAIKDRGNGYTF.

Remarks on this clonotype: A clone one base away is much larger, so this may be a read error. This chain joins TRBV4-1 and TRBJ2-7; perhaps TRBD1 as D (6 bases). Judging by the DNA end, TRBJ2-5 fits better; the J call may be wrong. Germline-derived CDR1 and CDR2 are MGHRA and YSYEKL. The CDR3 has 14 residues. The CDR3 DNA reads TGCGCCAACAGCCACCCCACAGGGCAGGGGACCCAGTACTTC. Its translation is CANSHPTGQGTQYF.

In this sample, this clonotype turned up a few times. The chain couples TRBV5-1 to TRBJ1-1; TRBD1 aligns across 9 bases. Germline V CDR1 and CDR2: SGHRS, YFSETQ. CDR3 size: 18 residues. J gave up 6 bases and V 3 bases, and 18 bases lay outside the gene matches. This CDR3 is CASSSVTDRGKGWAEAFF. The CDR3 bases are TGCGCCAGCAGCTCCGTAACGGACAGGGGTAAAGGTTGGGCTGAAGCTTTCTTT.

On this clonotype itself: This sequence may be a read error, since a much larger clone differs from it by one base. The chain combines TRBV11-2 with TRBJ2-7, with 8 bases that match TRBD1. Germline CDR1 reads SGHAT; CDR2 reads FQNNGV. CDR3 size: 15 residues. The CDR3 spells CASSSAGTGKREQHF. The CDR3 DNA is TGTGCCAGCAGCTCGGCCGGGACAGGTAAACGGGAGCAGCACTTC.

The rearrangement joins TRBV20-1 to TRBJ2-5, with D possibly being TRBD2 (5 bases). The J call could be wrong; TRBJ2-7 is a better fit for the DNA end. CDR1 and CDR2 (germline): DFQATT, SNEGSKA (reference sequence). The CDR3 loop spans 14 amino acids. For the CDR3, the DNA is TGCAGTGCTAGGACAATCGGGAAGGGTTTCGAGCAGTACTTC. Protein: CSARTIGKGFEQYF.

In this sample, this clonotype turned up many times. The chain recombines TRBV6-2 or TRBV6-3 with TRBJ2-4; maybe TRBD1 (6 bases). Germline V gene lookup returns CDR1 MNHEY and CDR2 SVGEGT. The CDR3 sequence is 14 residues long. Trimming took off 2 bases at V and 6 bases at J, with 11 bases between the two ends. This chain's CDR3 is CASSYSEGVNIQYF. The CDR3 nucleotides are TGTGCCAGCAGTTACAGCGAGGGGGTAAACATTCAGTACTTC.

Concerning this clonotype itself: The junction and the germline gene differ at one end; a read error may be behind it. The chain recombines TRBV28 with TRBJ1-5; TRBD1 might be the D (6 bases). This CDR3 has 16 amino acids. Germline CDR1 is MDHEN and CDR2 is SYDVKM. The CDR3 region has the DNA TGTGCCAGCAGTTTAAAGGAGCGGGGGGCCAATCAGCCCCAGCAGTTT. This gives the protein CASSLKERGANQPQQF.

This clonotype was observed a handful of times. J is TRBJ2-7 and V is TRBV5-1; 8 bases line up with TRBD1. The germline V gene has CDR1 SGHRS and CDR2 YFSETQ. With 2 bases clipped from V and 2 bases from J, the junction kept 6 bases outside the gene matches. There are 15 residues in the CDR3. This CDR3 is CASSFNQGAPYEQYF. DNA for the CDR3: TGCGCCAGCAGCTTCAACCAGGGGGCCCCCTACGAGCAGTACTTC. Variable domain in full (rest from reference TRBV5-1 and TRBJ2-7): KAGVTQTPRYLIKTRGQQVTLSCSPISGHRSVSWYQQTPGQGLQFLFEYFSETQRNKGNFPGRFSGRQFSNSRSEMNVSTLELGDSALYLCASSFNQGAPYEQYFGPGTRLTVT.

The rearrangement links TRBV12-3 or TRBV12-4 to TRBJ1-1; maybe TRBD1 (5 bases). The CDR3 extends over 16 amino acids. V was cut by 1 base and J by 4 bases, with 16 bases left in between. The CDR3, as DNA: TGTGCCAGCAGTTTAGGGGCAGGGAGAAGGGGCACTGAAGCTTTCTTT. Its translation: CASSLGAGRRGTEAFF.

Many counts were recorded for this clonotype. Possible read error: a much larger clone is one base away. The V and J genes are TRBV6-4 and TRBJ2-7; TRBD2 might be the D (5 bases). This CDR3 comprises 14 residues. The V gene's germline CDR1 is MRHNA and CDR2 SNTAGT. The V and J ends lost 2 bases and 7 bases respectively, with 15 bases between them. The CDR3 region is CASSDHGLLNEQYF. CDR3 DNA: TGTGCCAGCAGTGACCACGGACTCCTCAATGAGCAGTACTTC.